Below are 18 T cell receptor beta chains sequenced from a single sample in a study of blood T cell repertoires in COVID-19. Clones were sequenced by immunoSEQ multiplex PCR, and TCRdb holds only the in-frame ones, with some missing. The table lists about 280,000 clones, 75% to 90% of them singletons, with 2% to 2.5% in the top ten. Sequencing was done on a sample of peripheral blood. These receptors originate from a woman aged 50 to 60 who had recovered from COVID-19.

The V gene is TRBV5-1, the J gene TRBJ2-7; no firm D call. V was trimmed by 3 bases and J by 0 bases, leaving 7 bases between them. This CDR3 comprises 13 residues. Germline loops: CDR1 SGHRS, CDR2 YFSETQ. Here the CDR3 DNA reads TGCGCCAGCAGCTCCTCTTTCTCCTACGAGCAGTACTTC. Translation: CASSSSFSYEQYF.

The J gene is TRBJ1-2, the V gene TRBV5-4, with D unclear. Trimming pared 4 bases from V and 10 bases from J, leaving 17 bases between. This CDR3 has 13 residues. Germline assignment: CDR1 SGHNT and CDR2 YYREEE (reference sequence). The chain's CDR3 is CASSGREGMIYTF. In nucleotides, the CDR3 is TGTGCCAGCAGCGGCCGGGAGGGCATGATCTACACCTTC.

CDR3 amino acids: CASSSLPGSYEQYF. CDR3 in DNA: TGTGCCAGTAGCTCTCTTCCCGGGAGTTACGAGCAGTACTTC. J is TRBJ2-7 and V is TRBV19; weak D call: TRBD2 (6 bases). The CDR3 totals 14 residues. Germline CDR1 is LNHDA and CDR2 is SQIVND (reference sequence). Between the trimmed V and J ends, which lost 6 bases and 4 bases, there was a span of 16 bases.

The CDR3 nucleotides are TGTGCCAGTAGGAACCGCGGGGCTGAAGCTTTCTTT. Protein product: CASRNRGAEAFF. The genes are TRBV19 and TRBJ1-1; no reliable D call. Trimming removed 6 bases at V and 6 bases at J, with 11 bases between. CDR1 is LNHDA and CDR2 is SQIVND in the germline V gene (reference sequence). CDR3 size: 12 residues. The whole variable domain, remainder taken from reference TRBV19 and TRBJ1-1, is DGGITQSPKYLFRKEGQNVTLSCEQNLNHDAMYWYRQDPGQGLRLIYYSQIVNDFQKGDIAEGYSVSREKKESFPLTVTSAQKNPTAFYLCASRNRGAEAFFGQGTRLTVV.

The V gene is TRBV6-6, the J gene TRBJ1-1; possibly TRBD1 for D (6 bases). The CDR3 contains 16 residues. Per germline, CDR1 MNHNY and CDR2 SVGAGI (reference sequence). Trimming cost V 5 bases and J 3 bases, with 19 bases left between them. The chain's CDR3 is CASSRGTTGPYTEAFF. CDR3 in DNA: TGTGCCAGCAGTCGAGGGACTACAGGGCCGTACACTGAAGCTTTCTTT.

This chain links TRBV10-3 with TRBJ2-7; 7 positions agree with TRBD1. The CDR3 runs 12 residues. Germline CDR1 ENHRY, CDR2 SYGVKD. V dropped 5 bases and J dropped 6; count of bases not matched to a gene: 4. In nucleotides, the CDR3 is TGTGCCATCAGTCGACAGGGCAGCGAGCAGTACTTC. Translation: CAISRQGSEQYF.

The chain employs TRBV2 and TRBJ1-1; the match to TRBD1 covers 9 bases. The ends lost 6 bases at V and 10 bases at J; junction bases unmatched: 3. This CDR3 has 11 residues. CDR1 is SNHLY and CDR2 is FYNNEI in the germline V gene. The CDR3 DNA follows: TGTGCCAGCAGCCGACAGGGGGGAGCTTTCTTT. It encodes CASSRQGGAFF. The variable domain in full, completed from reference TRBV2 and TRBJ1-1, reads EPEVTQTPSHQVTQMGQEVILRCVPISNHLYFYWYRQILGQKVEFLVSFYNNEISEKSEIFDDQFSVERPDGSNFTLKIRSTKLEDSAMYFCASSRQGGAFFGQGTRLTVV.

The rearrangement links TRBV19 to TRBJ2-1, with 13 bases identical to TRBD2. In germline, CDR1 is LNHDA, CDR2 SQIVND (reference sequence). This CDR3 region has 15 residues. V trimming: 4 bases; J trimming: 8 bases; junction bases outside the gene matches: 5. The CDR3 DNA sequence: TGTGCCAGTAGTAAACTAGCGGGAGGGCCCTATGAGCAGTTCTTC. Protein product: CASSKLAGGPYEQFF. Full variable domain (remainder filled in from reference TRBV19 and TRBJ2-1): DGGITQSPKYLFRKEGQNVTLSCEQNLNHDAMYWYRQDPGQGLRLIYYSQIVNDFQKGDIAEGYSVSREKKESFPLTVTSAQKNPTAFYLCASSKLAGGPYEQFFGPGTRLTVL.

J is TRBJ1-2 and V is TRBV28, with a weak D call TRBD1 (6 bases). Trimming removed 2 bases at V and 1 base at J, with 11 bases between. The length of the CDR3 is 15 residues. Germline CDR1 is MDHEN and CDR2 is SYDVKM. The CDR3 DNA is TGTGCCAGCAGTTTAGCAGGGGTCGGTAACTATGGCTACACCTTC. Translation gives CASSLAGVGNYGYTF.

CDR3: CASSVQGDSNEQFF. In DNA form, the CDR3 reads TGTGCCAGCAGCGTCCAGGGCGACAGCAATGAGCAGTTCTTC. V and J are TRBV9 and TRBJ2-1, with D possibly being TRBD1 (5 bases). The V gene lost 2 bases and the J gene lost 6 bases, with 12 bases spanning the gap. There are 14 residues in the CDR3. Germline V lookup: CDR1 SGDLS, CDR2 YYNGEE.

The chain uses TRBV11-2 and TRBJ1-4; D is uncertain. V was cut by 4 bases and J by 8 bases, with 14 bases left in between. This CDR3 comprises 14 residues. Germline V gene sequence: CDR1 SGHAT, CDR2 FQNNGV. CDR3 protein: CASSSRGRGEKLFF. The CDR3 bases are TGTGCCAGCAGCTCGCGGGGAAGAGGCGAAAAACTGTTTTTT.

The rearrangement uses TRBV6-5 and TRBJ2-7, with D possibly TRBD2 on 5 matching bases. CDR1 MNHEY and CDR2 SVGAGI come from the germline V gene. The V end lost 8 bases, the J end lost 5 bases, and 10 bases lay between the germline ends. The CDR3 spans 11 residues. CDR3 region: CASRRVNEQYF. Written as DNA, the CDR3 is TGTGCCAGCCGGCGGGTTAACGAGCAGTACTTC.

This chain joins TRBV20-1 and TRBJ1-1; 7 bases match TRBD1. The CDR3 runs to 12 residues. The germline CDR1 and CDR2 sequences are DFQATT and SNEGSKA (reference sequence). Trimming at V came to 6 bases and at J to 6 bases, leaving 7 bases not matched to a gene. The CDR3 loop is CSASIQGAEAFF. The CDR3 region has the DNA TGCAGTGCAAGTATCCAGGGGGCTGAAGCTTTCTTT.

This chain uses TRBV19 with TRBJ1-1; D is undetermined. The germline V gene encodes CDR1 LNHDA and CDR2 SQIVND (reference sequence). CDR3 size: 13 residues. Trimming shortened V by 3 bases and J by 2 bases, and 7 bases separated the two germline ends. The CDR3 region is CASSINVNTEAFF. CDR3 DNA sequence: TGTGCCAGTAGTATCAATGTTAACACTGAAGCTTTCTTT.

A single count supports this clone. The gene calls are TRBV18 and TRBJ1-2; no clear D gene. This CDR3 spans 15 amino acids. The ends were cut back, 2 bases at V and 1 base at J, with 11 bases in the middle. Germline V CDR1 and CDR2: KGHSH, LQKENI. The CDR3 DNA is TGTGCCAGCTCACCATCCCCCGGCGGTAACTATGGCTACACCTTC. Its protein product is CASSPSPGGNYGYTF.

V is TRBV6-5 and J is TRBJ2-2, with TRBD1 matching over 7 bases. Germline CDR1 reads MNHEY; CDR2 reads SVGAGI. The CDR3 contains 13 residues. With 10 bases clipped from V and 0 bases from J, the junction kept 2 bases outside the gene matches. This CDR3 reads CATGQANTGELFF. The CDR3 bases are TGTGCCACCGGACAGGCGAACACCGGGGAGCTGTTTTTT.

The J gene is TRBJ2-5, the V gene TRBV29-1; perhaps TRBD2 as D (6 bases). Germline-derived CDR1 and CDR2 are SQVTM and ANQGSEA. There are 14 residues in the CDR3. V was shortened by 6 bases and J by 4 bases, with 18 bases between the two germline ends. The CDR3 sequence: CSVAVAGWSETQYF. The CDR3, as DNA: TGCAGCGTGGCCGTGGCGGGGTGGTCAGAGACCCAGTACTTC.

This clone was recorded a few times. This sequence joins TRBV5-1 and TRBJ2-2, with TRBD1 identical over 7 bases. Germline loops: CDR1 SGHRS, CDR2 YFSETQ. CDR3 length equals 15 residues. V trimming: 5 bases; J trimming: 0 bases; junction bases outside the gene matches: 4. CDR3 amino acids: CASRQGDPNTGELFF. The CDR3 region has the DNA TGCGCCAGCAGGCAGGGGGACCCGAACACCGGGGAGCTGTTTTTT.